This T cell receptor (beta chain) was identified in a study of brain T cells in children with intractable seizures. TCRdb's copy holds only in-frame clones and misses some; the assay was immunoSEQ multiplex PCR. The sample gives 300,000 to 400,000 clones, over 90% of which show up once; roughly 5.8% is in the top ten. Worth noting for this clone: Its antigen is as yet unknown.

Time point denoted: blood from clinic visit 5 months post-surgery; TSC patient then seizure free. Overall study findings and caveats: Pre- and post-surgery blood differed in depth, so pre-surgery absences may be undersampling.

The CDR3 covers 14 residues. Germline CDR1 MNHEY, CDR2 SMNVEV (reference sequence). The junction had 4 bases not matched to a gene; V was cut back by 2 bases and J by 7 bases. The material sequenced was peripheral blood, taken around 5 months after surgery. This clonotype was sampled from a boy under two years old with tuberous sclerosis and intractable seizures. The chain joins TRBV27 to TRBJ1-4; TRBD1 matches at 7 bases. CDR3 in DNA: TGTGCCAGCAGTTTAGCGGCAGGGGGTGAAAAACTGTTTTTT. Residues: CASSLAAGGEKLFF.